This TCR beta chain was observed in a study of T cell changes during pregnancy in multiple sclerosis. Repertoires were generated with immunoSEQ multiplex PCR, while TCRdb's copy carries only in-frame clones and drops some. The sample has approximately 100,000 clones; around 93% are singletons. The CDR3 contains 16 residues. CDR1 SGHRS and CDR2 YFSETQ come from the germline V gene. After removal of 0 bases from V and 2 bases from J, the junction contained 5 bases not matched to a gene. The specimen comprised peripheral blood, sampled before pregnancy. The TCR sequence derives from a female donor with multiple sclerosis, enrolled in a pregnancy study. The V gene is TRBV5-1, the J gene TRBJ2-3; 8 bases map to TRBD2. CDR3 DNA sequence: TGCGCCAGCAGCTTGGTCGAGCGGGAGATCACAGATACGCAGTATTTT. This codes for CASSLVEREITDTQYF.